This T cell receptor beta chain derives from a study of blood T cell repertoires in COVID-19. Study-level background: The United States, Italy and Spain provided the acute and convalescent COVID-19 samples. Sample material is recorded as cDNA or gDNA derived from T cells, B-cell-depleted T cells, or PBMCs.

Per the study methods: Amplification of reference gene primers was used by the study to estimate nucleated cell counts. The method was immunoSEQ multiplex PCR; TCRdb's version includes in-frame clones alone and lacks a portion of them. V, J and clone size were drawn from that table, and D and trimming were deduced from the DNA. The table lists about 82,000 clones, around four fifths of them singletons, with more than 15% in the top ten. The J segment lost 8 bases and the V segment lost 2 bases, leaving 11 bases of the junction unmatched. The CDR3 covers 16 residues. Germline V gene data show CDR1 as MGHRA and CDR2 as YSYEKL.

The chain joins TRBV4-1 to TRBJ2-1, with 8 bases fitting TRBD2. Material: peripheral blood. This sequence originates from a man at least 80 years old with active or convalescent COVID-19. The CDR3 DNA sequence: TGCGCCAGCAGCCAAATCCGAATAGCGGGATACCATGAGCAGTTCTTC. It yields the protein CASSQIRIAGYHEQFF.